Included here is one T cell receptor (beta chain) sequence, with context. The antigen is not known. Universal primer sites and UMIs were introduced during 5'RACE template-switching synthesis of TCR cDNA. TCRdb redid the calling of the 5' RACE reads with MiXCR, one entry per CDR3 protein. The sample has 120,000 or so distinct CDR3 sequences; approximately 16% are singletons. The data are from a study of T cells after yellow fever vaccination. General study points: Overlap between CD4 and CD8 compartments was detected for a small share of clonotypes. Clones from primary vaccination mostly reappeared after the booster (96% CD4, 88% CD8).

The TCR was taken from a man aged 18 to 29 who received the YFV17D yellow fever vaccine. The sequencing here drew on CD8+ T cells sorted from PBMCs, taken 5 days after the yellow fever booster vaccination.

In DNA, the CDR3 is TGTGCCACCAACTGGGGGATGAACACCGGGGAGCTGTTTTTT. Residues: CATNWGMNTGELFF. The chain carries TRBV6-5 and TRBJ2-2, with D perhaps assigned TRBD1 or TRBD2 (5 bases each). This CDR3 contains 14 residues. Germline CDR1 is MNHEY and CDR2 is SVGAGI. Trimming removed 10 bases from V and 1 base from J, with 13 bases in between.